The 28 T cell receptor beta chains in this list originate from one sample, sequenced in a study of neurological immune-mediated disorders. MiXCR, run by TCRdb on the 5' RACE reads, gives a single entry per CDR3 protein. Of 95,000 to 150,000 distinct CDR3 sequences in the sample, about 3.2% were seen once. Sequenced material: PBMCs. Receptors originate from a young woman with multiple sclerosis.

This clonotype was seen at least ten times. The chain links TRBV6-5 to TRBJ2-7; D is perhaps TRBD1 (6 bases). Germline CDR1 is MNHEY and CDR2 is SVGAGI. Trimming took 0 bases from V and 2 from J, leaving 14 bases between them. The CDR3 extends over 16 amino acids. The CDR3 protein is CASSYSAGQIPYEQYF. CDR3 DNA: TGTGCCAGCAGTTACTCTGCCGGACAGATTCCCTACGAGCAGTACTTC.

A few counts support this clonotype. This CDR3 is CSANPEKGTEAFF. The CDR3, as DNA: TGCAGTGCTAACCCAGAAAAAGGCACTGAAGCTTTCTTT. This chain connects TRBV20-1 to TRBJ1-1; D unresolved. Germline V gene lookup returns CDR1 DFQATT and CDR2 SNEGSKA (reference sequence). Trimming pared 4 bases from V and 4 bases from J, leaving 13 bases between. The length of the CDR3 is 13 residues.

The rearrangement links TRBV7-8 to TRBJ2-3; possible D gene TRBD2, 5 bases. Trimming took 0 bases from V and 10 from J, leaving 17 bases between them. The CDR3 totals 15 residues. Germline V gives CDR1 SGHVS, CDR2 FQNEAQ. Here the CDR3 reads CASSLAEGRRISQYF. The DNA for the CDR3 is TGTGCCAGCAGCTTAGCCGAGGGAAGAAGAATCTCGCAGTATTTT.

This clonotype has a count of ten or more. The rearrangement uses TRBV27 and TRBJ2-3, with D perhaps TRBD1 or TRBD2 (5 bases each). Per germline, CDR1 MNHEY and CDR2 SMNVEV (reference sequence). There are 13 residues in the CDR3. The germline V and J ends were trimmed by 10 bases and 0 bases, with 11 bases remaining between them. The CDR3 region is CATGDGSTDTQYF. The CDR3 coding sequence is TGTGCCACCGGGGACGGCAGCACAGATACGCAGTATTTT.

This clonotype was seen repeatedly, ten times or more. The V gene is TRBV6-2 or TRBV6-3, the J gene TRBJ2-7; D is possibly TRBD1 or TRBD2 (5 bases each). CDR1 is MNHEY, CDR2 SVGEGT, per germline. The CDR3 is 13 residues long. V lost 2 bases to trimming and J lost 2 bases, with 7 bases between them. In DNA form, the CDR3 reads TGTGCCAGCAGTTACGGGGGACCCTACGAGCAGTACTTC. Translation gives CASSYGGPYEQYF.

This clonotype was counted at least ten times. The CDR3 DNA reads as TGTGCCACCAGCGGCGGGACAGGGGTGGCCGAGCAGTACTTC. This gives the protein CATSGGTGVAEQYF. The V gene is TRBV15, the J gene TRBJ2-7; the match to TRBD1 covers 10 bases. Germline-derived CDR1 and CDR2 are LNHNV and YYDKDF (reference sequence). CDR3 length equals 14 residues. Unmatched junction bases numbered 7, after V lost 5 bases and J lost 6 bases.

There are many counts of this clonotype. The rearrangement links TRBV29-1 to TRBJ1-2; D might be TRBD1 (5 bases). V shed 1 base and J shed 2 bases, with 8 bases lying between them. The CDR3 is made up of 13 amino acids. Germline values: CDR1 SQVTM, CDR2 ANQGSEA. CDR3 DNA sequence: TGCAGCGTTGAAGGGGGGGTGAACTATGGCTACACCTTC. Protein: CSVEGGVNYGYTF. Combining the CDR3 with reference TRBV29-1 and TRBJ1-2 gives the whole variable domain SAVISQKPSRDICQRGTSLTIQCQVDSQVTMMFWYRQQPGQSLTLIATANQGSEATYESGFVIDKFPISRPNLTFSTLTVSNMSPEDSSIYLCSVEGGVNYGYTFGSGTRLTVV.

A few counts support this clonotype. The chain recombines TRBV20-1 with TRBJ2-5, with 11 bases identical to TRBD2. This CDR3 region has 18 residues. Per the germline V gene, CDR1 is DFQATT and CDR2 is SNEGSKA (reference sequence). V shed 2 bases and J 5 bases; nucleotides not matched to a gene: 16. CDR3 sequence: CSARRPPIAGGLGETQYF. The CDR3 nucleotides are TGCAGTGCTAGACGTCCCCCTATAGCGGGGGGGCTGGGGGAGACCCAGTACTTC.

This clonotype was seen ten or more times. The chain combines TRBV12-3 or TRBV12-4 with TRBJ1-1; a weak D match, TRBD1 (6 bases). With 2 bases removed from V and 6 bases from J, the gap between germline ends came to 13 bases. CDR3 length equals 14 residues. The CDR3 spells CASSLLRTASEAFF. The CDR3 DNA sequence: TGTGCCAGCAGTTTACTGCGGACAGCCTCTGAAGCTTTCTTT.

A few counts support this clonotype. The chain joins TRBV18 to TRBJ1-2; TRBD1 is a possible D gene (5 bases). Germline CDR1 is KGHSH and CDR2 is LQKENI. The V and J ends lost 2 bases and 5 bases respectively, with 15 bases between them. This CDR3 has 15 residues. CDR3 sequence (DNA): TGTGCCAGCTCACCAGGCGCGTCGGGGGATTATGGCTACACCTTC. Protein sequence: CASSPGASGDYGYTF.

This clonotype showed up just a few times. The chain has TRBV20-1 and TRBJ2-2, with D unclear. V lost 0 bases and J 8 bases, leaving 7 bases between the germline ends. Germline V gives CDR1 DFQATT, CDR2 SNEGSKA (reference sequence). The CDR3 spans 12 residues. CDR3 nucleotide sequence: TGCAGTGCTAGAGATCGTTCAGGGGAGCTGTTTTTT. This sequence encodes CSARDRSGELFF.

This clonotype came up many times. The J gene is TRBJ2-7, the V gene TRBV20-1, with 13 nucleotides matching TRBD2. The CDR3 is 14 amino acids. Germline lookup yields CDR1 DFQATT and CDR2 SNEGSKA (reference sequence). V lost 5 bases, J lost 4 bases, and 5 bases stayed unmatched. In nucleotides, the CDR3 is TGCAGTGCTGGGACTAGCGGGACCTCTTACGAGCAGTACTTC. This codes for CSAGTSGTSYEQYF.

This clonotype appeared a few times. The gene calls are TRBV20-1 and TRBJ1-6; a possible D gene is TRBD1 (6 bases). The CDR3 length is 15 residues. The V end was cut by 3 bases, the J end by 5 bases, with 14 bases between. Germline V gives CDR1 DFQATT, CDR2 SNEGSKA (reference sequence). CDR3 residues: CSARGGGRDNSPLHF. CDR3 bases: TGCAGTGCTAGGGGAGGGGGTCGGGATAATTCACCCCTCCACTTT.

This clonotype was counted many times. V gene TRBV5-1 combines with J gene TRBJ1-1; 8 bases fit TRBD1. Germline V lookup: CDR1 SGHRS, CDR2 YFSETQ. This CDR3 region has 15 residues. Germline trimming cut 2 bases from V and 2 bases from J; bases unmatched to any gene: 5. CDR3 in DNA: TGCGCCAGCAGCTTTCGGACAGGGATAAACACTGAAGCTTTCTTT. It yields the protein CASSFRTGINTEAFF.

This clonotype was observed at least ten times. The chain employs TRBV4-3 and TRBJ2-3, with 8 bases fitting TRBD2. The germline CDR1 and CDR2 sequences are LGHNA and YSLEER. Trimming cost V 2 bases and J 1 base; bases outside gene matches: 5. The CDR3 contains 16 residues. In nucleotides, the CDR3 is TGCGCCAGCAGCCAACTGAGCGGGAGTGGCACAGATACGCAGTATTTT. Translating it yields CASSQLSGSGTDTQYF.

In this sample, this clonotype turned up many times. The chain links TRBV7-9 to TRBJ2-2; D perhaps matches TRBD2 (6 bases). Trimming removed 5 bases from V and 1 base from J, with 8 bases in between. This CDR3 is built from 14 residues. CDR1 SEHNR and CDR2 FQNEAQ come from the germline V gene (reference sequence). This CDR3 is CASSTAGNTGELFF. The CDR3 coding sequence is TGTGCCAGCAGCACAGCGGGGAACACCGGGGAGCTGTTTTTT.

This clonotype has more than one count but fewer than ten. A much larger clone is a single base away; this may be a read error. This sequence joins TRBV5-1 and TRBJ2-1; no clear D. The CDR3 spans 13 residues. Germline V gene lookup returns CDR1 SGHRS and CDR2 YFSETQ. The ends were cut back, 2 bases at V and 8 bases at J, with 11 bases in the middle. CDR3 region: CASSLKGRDEQFF. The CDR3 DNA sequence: TGCGCCAGCAGCTTAAAGGGCAGAGATGAGCAGTTCTTC. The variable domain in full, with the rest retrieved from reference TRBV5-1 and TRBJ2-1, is KAGVTQTPRYLIKTRGQQVTLSCSPISGHRSVSWYQQTPGQGLQFLFEYFSETQRNKGNFPGRFSGRQFSNSRSEMNVSTLELGDSALYLCASSLKGRDEQFFGPGTRLTVL.

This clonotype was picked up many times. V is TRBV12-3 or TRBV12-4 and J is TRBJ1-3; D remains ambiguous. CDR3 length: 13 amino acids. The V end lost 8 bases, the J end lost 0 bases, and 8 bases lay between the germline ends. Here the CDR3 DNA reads TGTGCCAGCGGGTCCCTCTCTGGAAACACCATATATTTT. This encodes CASGSLSGNTIYF.

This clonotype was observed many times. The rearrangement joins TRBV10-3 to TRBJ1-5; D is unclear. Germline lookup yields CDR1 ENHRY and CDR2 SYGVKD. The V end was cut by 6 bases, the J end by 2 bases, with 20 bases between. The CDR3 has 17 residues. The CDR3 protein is CAISADEGAPGNQPQHF. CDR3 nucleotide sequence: TGTGCCATCAGCGCGGACGAGGGCGCCCCTGGCAATCAGCCCCAGCATTTT.

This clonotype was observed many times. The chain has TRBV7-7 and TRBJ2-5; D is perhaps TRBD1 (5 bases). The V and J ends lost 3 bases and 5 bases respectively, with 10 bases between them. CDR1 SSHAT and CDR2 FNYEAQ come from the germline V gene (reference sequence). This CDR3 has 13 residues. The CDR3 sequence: CASSFAGRETQYF. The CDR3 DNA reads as TGTGCCAGCAGCTTTGCAGGGCGGGAGACCCAGTACTTC.

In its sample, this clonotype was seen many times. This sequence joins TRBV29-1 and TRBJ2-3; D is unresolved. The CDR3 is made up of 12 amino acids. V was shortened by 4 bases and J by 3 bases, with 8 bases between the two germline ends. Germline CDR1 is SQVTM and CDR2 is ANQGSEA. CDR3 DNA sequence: TGCAGCGTTGGAAAGGGAACAGATACGCAGTATTTT. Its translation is CSVGKGTDTQYF.

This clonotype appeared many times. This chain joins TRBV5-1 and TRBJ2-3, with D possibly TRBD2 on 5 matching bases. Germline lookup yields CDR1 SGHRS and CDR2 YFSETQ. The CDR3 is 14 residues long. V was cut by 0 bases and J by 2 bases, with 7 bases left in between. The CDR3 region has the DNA TGCGCCAGCAGCTTGGCGGGGAACACAGATACGCAGTATTTT. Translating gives CASSLAGNTDTQYF.

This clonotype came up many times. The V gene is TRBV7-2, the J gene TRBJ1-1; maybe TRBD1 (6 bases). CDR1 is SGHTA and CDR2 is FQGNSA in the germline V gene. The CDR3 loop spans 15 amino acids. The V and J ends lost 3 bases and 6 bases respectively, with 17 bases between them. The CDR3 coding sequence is TGTGCCAGCAGCTTCAATACAGGGCTCGGGGCTGAAGCTTTCTTT. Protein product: CASSFNTGLGAEAFF.

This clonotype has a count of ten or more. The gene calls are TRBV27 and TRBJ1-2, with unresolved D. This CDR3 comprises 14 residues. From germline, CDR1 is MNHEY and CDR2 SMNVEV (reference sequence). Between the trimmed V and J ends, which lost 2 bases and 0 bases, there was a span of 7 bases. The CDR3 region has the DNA TGTGCCAGCAGTTTAGCAGGAGCTAACTATGGCTACACCTTC. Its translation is CASSLAGANYGYTF.

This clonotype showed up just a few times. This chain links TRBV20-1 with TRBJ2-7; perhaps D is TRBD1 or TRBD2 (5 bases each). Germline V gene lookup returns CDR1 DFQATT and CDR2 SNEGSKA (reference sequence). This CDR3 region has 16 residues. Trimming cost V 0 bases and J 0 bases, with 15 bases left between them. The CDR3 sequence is CSAREPGTFSSYEQYF. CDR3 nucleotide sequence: TGCAGTGCTAGAGAGCCAGGGACCTTCTCCTCCTACGAGCAGTACTTC.

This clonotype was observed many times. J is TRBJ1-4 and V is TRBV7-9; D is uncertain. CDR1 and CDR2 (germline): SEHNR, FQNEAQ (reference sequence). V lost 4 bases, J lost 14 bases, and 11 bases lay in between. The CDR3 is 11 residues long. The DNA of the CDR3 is TGTGCCAGCAGCTGGGAGGGCCCCCTGTTTTTT. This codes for CASSWEGPLFF.

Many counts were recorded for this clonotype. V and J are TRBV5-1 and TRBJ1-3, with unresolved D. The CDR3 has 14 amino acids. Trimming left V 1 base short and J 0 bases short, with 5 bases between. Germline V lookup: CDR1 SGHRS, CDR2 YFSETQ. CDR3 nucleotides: TGCGCCAGCAGCTTGACCCGCTCTGGAAACACCATATATTTT. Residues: CASSLTRSGNTIYF.

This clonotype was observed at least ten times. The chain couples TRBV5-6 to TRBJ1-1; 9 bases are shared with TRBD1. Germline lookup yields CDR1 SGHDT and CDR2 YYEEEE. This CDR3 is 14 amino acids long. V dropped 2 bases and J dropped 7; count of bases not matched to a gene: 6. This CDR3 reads CASSFDRGFGEAFF. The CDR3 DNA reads TGTGCCAGCAGCTTCGACAGGGGGTTTGGTGAAGCTTTCTTT. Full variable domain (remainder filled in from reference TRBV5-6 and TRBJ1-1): DAGVTQSPTHLIKTRGQQVTLRCSPKSGHDTVSWYQQALGQGPQFIFQYYEEEERQRGNFPDRFSGHQFPNYSSELNVNALLLGDSALYLCASSFDRGFGEAFFGQGTRLTVV.